A selection of T cell receptor beta chains follows, all from one sample in a study of blood T cell repertoires in COVID-19. Profiling relied on immunoSEQ multiplex PCR, and the TCRdb table lists in-frame clones only, not all of them. The table records some 29,000 clones, nearly 80% of them present only once. What was sequenced was peripheral blood. The receptors originated from a woman between 65 and 79 years old with acute or convalescent COVID-19. Each CDR3 is given with its conserved first and last residue. Fields, in order: V gene, CDR3 protein.

>TRBV2
CASSEEVRAGANVLTF
>TRBV6-1
CASSESRDTQYF
>TRBV24-1
CATSDRLAGETQYF
>TRBV9
CASSVGHTLKPQHF
>TRBV19
CASSAGRHGSNQPQHF
>TRBV29-1
CSVRPGGENTGELFF
>TRBV27
CASSLKTGMNEKLFF
>TRBV6-2/TRBV6-3
CASSTLGLAGSEQYF
>TRBV5-5
CASSPWTGGTEAFF
>TRBV9
CASSVAASGTDTQYF
>TRBV4-1
CASSRGGLRTTYNEQFF
>TRBV10-3
CAISEERGRSNSPLHF
>TRBV27
CASRRGHLNTEAFF
>TRBV5-5
CASSLSLPAGLPYEQYF
>TRBV28
CASSLGQGLYTF
>TRBV7-2
CASSLSTGGNTIYF
>TRBV10-2
CASHLGGGTEAFF
>TRBV28
CASSSDTFNEQFF
>TRBV6-4
CASSEAGLSGANVLTF
>TRBV4-1
CASSQGTRDQPQHF
>TRBV9
CASSVEGGLSTNTEAFF
>TRBV6-5
CASSYQSRGQPQHF
>TRBV10-3
CAISEEGRRAYGYTF
>TRBV18
CASSLSPGQVSYNEQFF
>TRBV5-1
CASSLGEEETQYF
>TRBV7-9
CASSSTTDLYEQYF
>TRBV3-1/TRBV3-2
CASSQGRDTGELFF
>TRBV6-5
CASSYGRSGNTIYF
>TRBV7-2
CASSPEQGNTGELFF
>TRBV5-1
CASSLGGGGRNEQFF
>TRBV6-6
CASSYPGQQETQYF
>TRBV4-2
CASSHPLAGEQTQYF
>TRBV9
CASSGPGTGYYEQYF
>TRBV24-1
CATSAEPPGTDTQYF
>TRBV29-1
CSVGQGATYEQYF
>TRBV19
CASSDRGKGSNQPQHF
>TRBV7-9
CASSLGGQGSDTQYF
>TRBV9
CASSSGGAEPSPLHF
>TRBV6-5
CASTAPRGAREQYF
>TRBV6-5
CASSNGSSTDTQYF
>TRBV7-9
CASSSTGGIGANYGYTF
>TRBV28
CASRSGQGDSPLHF
>TRBV7-2
CASSLTSGGARTGELFF
>TRBV30
CAWSTGTSSYNSPLHF
>TRBV7-6
CASSFLGLAGVELETQYF
>TRBV2
CASSGRGEKLFF
>TRBV15
CATSSGSTDTQYF
>TRBV9
CASSVGGGRTDTQYF
>TRBV28
CASSLRGIATNEKLFF
>TRBV25-1
CASSGGGDTRGGYTF
>TRBV6-5
CASSYGTLGSAQHF